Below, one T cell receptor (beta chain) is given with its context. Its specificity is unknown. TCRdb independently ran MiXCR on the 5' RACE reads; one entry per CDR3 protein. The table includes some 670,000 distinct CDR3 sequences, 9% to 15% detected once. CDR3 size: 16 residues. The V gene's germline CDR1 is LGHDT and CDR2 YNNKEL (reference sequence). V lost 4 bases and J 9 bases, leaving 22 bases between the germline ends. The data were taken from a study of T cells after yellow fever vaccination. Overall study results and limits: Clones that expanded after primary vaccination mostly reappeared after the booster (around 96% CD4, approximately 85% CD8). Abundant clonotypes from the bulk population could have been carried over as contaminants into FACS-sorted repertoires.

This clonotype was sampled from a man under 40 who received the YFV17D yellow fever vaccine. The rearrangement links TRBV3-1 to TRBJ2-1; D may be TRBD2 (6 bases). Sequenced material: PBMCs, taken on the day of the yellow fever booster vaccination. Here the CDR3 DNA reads TGTGCCAGCAGCCTCCCCAGCAAGGCGGGGAACGGTGAGCAGTTCTTC. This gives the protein CASSLPSKAGNGEQFF.